Described below is a single T cell receptor beta chain sequence and its context. Its antigen is still unknown. The data derive from a study of cytomegalovirus exposure and HLA in healthy donors. Germline trimming cut 8 bases from V and 5 bases from J; bases unmatched to any gene: 7. Germline V gene data show CDR1 as MDHEN and CDR2 as SYDVKM. The CDR3 is 14 amino acids. The PCR used 60 Vbeta and 13 Jbeta primers. Generated by immunoSEQ multiplex PCR, the TCRdb table keeps only in-frame clones and is missing some. The sample yields tens of thousands of clones, around 70% seen once. Study findings and constraints: Earlier analysis found most TCR beta V segments productive about 87% or about 30% of the time.

Input material: PBMCs. V and J are TRBV28 and TRBJ2-5; 11 nucleotides match TRBD1. The clonotype comes from a woman aged 25 to 39 in good health and CMV-seronegative. The CDR3 spells CASWDRGELETQYF. DNA for the CDR3: TGTGCCAGCTGGGACAGGGGGGAATTGGAGACCCAGTACTTC.